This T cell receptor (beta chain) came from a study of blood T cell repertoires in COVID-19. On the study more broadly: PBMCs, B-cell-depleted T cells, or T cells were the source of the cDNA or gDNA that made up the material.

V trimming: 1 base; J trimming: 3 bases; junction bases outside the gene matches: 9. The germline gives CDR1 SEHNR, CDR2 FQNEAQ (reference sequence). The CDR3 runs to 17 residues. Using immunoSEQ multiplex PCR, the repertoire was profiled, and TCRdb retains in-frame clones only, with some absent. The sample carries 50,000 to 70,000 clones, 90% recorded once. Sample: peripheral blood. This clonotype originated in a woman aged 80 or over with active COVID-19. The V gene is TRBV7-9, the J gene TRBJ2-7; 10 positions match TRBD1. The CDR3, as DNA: TGTGCCAGCAGCTTAGGGGGCGGACAGGGGGAGTTCTACGAGCAGTACTTC. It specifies CASSLGGGQGEFYEQYF.